This TCR beta chain was recovered during a study of Ad26.COV2.S vaccination and SARS-CoV-2 variants. Stated treatment: some 19 received Ad26.COV2.S at low or high dose, single or two shots; about 5 received placebo; per-sample allocation not given. Each sample was drawn 63 days after the first injection (of vaccine or placebo). Sequenced by immunoSEQ multiplex PCR; TCRdb stores in-frame clones only, minus some. Of 350,000 to 600,000 clones in the sample, about 88% were seen once. Looked up from germline, CDR1 is SEHNR and CDR2 is FQNEAQ (reference sequence). V lost 4 bases and J lost 6, with 21 bases in between. This CDR3 has 17 residues.

The TCR comes from a person between 18 and 65 years old who received the Ad26.COV2.S COVID-19 vaccine or a placebo. The chain joins TRBV7-9 to TRBJ2-2; no reliable D call. The material was peripheral blood, obtained in a trial of Ad26.COV2.S vaccine versus placebo. The DNA for the CDR3 is TGTGCCAGCAGCTCAAAAGTAGTAACATCCTTCGCCGGGGAGCTGTTTTTT. This sequence encodes CASSSKVVTSFAGELFF.